The text below deals with one T cell receptor (beta chain). No antigen is known for it. UMIs were added to TCR cDNA along with a universal primer site when it was made by 5'RACE template switching. TCRdb reprocessed the 5' RACE reads with MiXCR, giving one entry per CDR3 protein. The data hold under 400,000 distinct CDR3 sequences, with roughly an eighth observed a single time. This sample stems from a study of T cells after yellow fever vaccination. Whole-study results and caveats: FACS-sorted repertoires could harbor abundant contaminating bulk-population clonotypes.

The CDR3 has 13 residues. Germline CDR1 is MRHNA and CDR2 is SNTAGT. The V end lost 0 bases, the J end lost 7 bases, and 4 bases lay between the germline ends. This sequence joins TRBV6-4 and TRBJ1-6, with D uncertain. The sequencing here drew on CD4+ T cells sorted from PBMCs, taken 15 days after the yellow fever booster vaccination. This TCR derives from a man aged 18 to 30 who received the YFV17D yellow fever vaccine. CDR3 region: CASSDSGNSPLHF. The CDR3 nucleotides are TGTGCCAGCAGTGACTCCGGAAATTCACCCCTCCACTTT.